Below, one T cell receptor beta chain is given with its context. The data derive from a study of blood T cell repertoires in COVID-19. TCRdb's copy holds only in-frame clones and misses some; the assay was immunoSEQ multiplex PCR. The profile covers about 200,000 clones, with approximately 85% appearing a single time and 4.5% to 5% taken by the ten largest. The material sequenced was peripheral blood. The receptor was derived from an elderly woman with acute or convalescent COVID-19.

The CDR3 protein is CASSSAAGSGYTF. The CDR3 region has the DNA TGTGCCAGCAGTTCGGCCGCAGGCAGTGGCTACACCTTC. The chain joins TRBV2 to TRBJ1-2; no reliable D call. V was cut by 5 bases and J by 7 bases, with 14 bases left in between. Per germline, CDR1 SNHLY and CDR2 FYNNEI. The length of the CDR3 is 13 residues.